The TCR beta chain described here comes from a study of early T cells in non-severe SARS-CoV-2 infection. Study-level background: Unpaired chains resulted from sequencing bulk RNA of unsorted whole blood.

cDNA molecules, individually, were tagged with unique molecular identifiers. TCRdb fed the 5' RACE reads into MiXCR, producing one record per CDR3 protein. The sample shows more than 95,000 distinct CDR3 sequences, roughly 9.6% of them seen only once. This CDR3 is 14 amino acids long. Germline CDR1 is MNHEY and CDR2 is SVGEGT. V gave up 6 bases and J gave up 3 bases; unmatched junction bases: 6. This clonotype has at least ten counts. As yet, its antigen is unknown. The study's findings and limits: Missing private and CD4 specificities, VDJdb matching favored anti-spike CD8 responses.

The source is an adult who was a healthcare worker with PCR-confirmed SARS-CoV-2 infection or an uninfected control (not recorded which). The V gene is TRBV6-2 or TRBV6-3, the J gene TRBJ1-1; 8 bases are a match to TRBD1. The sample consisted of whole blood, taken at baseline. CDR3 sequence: CASSGQGGYTEAFF. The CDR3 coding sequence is TGTGCCAGCAGCGGACAGGGAGGGTACACTGAAGCTTTCTTT.